A selection of T cell receptor beta chains follows, all from one sample in a study of regulatory T cells in long-lasting Graves disease. TCRdb recomputed calls from the multiplex PCR reads with MiXCR, one row per CDR3 protein. The sample carries fewer than 550,000 distinct CDR3 sequences, under 25% recorded once. This material consisted of peripheral blood mononuclear cells (PBMCs), taken when the disease was refractory, from a patient treated with antithyroid drugs. The source of these receptors is a female donor with Graves disease. Each CDR3 is given with its conserved first and last residue. Fields, in order: clone size, J gene, V gene, D gene, CDR3 protein, CDR3 DNA. The D gene is left open where the match is weak. Some rows mark clone size as missing; the rest say once, few, many or name a class of expanded clone.

few	TRBJ2-7	TRBV5-1	TRBD1	CASSSRQGATEQYF	TGCGCCAGCAGCTCCCGACAGGGTGCTACCGAGCAGTACTTC
-	TRBJ2-7	TRBV30	-	CAWSPAQVEDEQYF	TGTGCCTGGAGTCCCGCGCAGGTAGAGGACGAGCAGTACTTC
few	TRBJ1-1	TRBV3-1	-	CASSLTPRMEALNTEAFF	TGTGCCAGCAGCCTTACCCCCAGGATGGAGGCCCTGAACACTGAAGCTTTCTTT
once	TRBJ1-6	TRBV5-1	TRBD1	CASSFQDRGRSSPLHF	TGCGCCAGCAGCTTCCAGGACAGGGGTAGGAGTTCACCCCTCCACTTT
few	TRBJ1-2	TRBV7-2	-	CASSFQWGYTF	TGTGCCAGCAGCTTTCAGTGGGGCTACACCTTC
-	TRBJ1-5	TRBV6-2/TRBV6-3	-	CASSYSTTGQPQHF	TGTGCCAGCAGTTACTCGACCACCGGGCAGCCCCAGCATTTT
many	TRBJ2-7	TRBV11-1	-	CASSPVTPSPRQYF	TGTGCCAGCAGCCCAGTTACTCCTTCACCGCGGCAGTACTTC
few	TRBJ2-2	TRBV28	-	CASSPGRRPGELFF	TGTGCCAGCAGTCCCGGGAGAAGACCCGGGGAGCTGTTTTTT
few	TRBJ1-1	TRBV7-9	-	CASSLPTDLPATEAFF	TGTGCCAGCAGCCTTCCAACTGATCTTCCAGCTACTGAAGCTTTCTTT
many	TRBJ2-2	TRBV12-3/TRBV12-4	TRBD1	CASSPGQGSAGELFF	TGTGCCAGCAGTCCGGGACAGGGTAGTGCCGGGGAGCTGTTTTTT
few	TRBJ2-5	TRBV20-1	TRBD1	CSARRGQRKETQYF	TGCAGTGCTAGGAGGGGACAGAGAAAAGAGACCCAGTACTTC
few	TRBJ2-3	TRBV28	-	CASSFWERGSPDTQYF	TGTGCCAGCAGTTTTTGGGAAAGGGGGTCCCCAGATACGCAGTATTTT
-	TRBJ2-7	TRBV15	TRBD2	CATSSLSGRAKEQYF	TGTGCCACCAGCAGCCTTAGCGGGAGGGCTAAGGAGCAGTACTTC
many	TRBJ2-7	TRBV6-1	-	CANLEGVYEQYF	TGTGCCAATCTAGAGGGTGTTTACGAGCAGTACTTC
many	TRBJ1-4	TRBV6-1	TRBD1	CASRKQGEKEKLFF	TGTGCCAGCAGGAAACAGGGGGAGAAGGAAAAACTGTTTTTT
few	TRBJ1-5	TRBV12-3/TRBV12-4	-	CASRADRKYSNQPQHF	TGTGCCAGCAGGGCCGACAGGAAGTATAGCAATCAGCCCCAGCATTTT
-	TRBJ1-1	TRBV10-3	-	CAISESEGVEAFF	TGTGCCATCAGTGAGTCAGAGGGAGTTGAAGCTTTCTTT
few	TRBJ2-1	TRBV2	-	CASSEVARGPYNEQFF	TGTGCCAGCAGTGAAGTGGCTAGAGGGCCCTACAATGAGCAGTTCTTC
once	TRBJ2-1	TRBV7-8	-	CASSLILRNEQFF	TGTGCCAGCAGCTTAATCCTCCGAAATGAGCAGTTCTTC
many	TRBJ2-5	TRBV6-1	TRBD1	CASRFSQGFGTQYF	TGTGCCAGCAGATTCTCACAGGGGTTCGGGACCCAGTACTTC
many	TRBJ1-2	TRBV12-3/TRBV12-4	-	CASSSTGGDWGYTF	TGTGCCAGCAGTTCTACGGGGGGAGACTGGGGCTACACCTTC
few	TRBJ1-2	TRBV7-2	-	CASSLEQGFINYGYTF	TGTGCCAGCAGCTTAGAACAGGGCTTCATTAACTATGGCTACACCTTC
-	TRBJ2-2	TRBV5-5	-	CASSLEWAGPNTGELFF	TGTGCCAGCAGCTTGGAATGGGCAGGGCCGAACACCGGGGAGCTGTTTTTT
few	TRBJ2-2	TRBV19	TRBD2	CASSMASSGRWGRGTGELFF	TGTGCCAGTAGTATGGCGTCGAGCGGGAGATGGGGCCGGGGCACCGGGGAGCTGTTTTTT
-	TRBJ2-7	TRBV6-2/TRBV6-3	-	CASRPGTSQSYEQYF	TGTGCCAGCAGACCCGGGACAAGCCAATCCTACGAGCAGTACTTC
-	TRBJ2-3	TRBV6-5	-	CASSYWEADTQYF	TGTGCCAGCAGTTACTGGGAGGCGGATACGCAGTATTTT
many	TRBJ2-5	TRBV28	-	CASTTGRRTGETQYF	TGTGCCAGCACCACGGGTCGCCGGACTGGGGAGACCCAGTACTTC
many	TRBJ1-4	TRBV28	TRBD1	CASSSGQGEKLFF	TGTGCCAGCAGCTCCGGACAGGGCGAAAAACTGTTTTTT
few	TRBJ2-7	TRBV6-1	-	CASGYEQYF	TGTGCCAGCGGGTACGAGCAGTACTTC
many	TRBJ1-2	TRBV27	TRBD1	CASTSGGSGYTF	TGTGCCAGCACTTCAGGGGGCTCTGGCTACACCTTC
-	TRBJ1-4	TRBV6-2/TRBV6-3	TRBD1	CASSEMGTGKEKLFF	TGTGCCAGCAGTGAAATGGGGACAGGGAAGGAAAAACTGTTTTTT
many	TRBJ2-7	TRBV28	TRBD2	CASSSLGGGYEQYF	TGTGCCAGCAGCAGTTTGGGGGGGGGGTACGAGCAGTACTTC
many	TRBJ2-5	TRBV2	-	CASSERQELTQYF	TGTGCCAGCAGTGAACGACAAGAGTTAACCCAGTACTTC
few	TRBJ1-3	TRBV20-1	-	CSAREGGSGNTIYF	TGCAGTGCTAGAGAAGGGGGCTCTGGAAACACCATATATTTT
-	TRBJ2-1	TRBV2	-	CASSGRGDNNEQFF	TGTGCCAGCAGTGGCAGGGGTGATAACAATGAGCAGTTCTTC